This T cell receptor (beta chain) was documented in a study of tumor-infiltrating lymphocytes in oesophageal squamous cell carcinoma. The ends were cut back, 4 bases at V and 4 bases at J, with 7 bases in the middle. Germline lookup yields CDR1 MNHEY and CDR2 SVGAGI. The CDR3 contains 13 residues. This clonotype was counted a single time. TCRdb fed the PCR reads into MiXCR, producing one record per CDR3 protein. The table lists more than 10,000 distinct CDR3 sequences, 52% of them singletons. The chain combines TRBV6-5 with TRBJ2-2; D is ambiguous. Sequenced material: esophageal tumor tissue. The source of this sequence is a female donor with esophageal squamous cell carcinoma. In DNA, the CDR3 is TGTGCCAGCAGTTTGTTGCCCACCGGGGAGCTGTTTTTT. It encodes CASSLLPTGELFF.